This T cell receptor beta chain is drawn from a study of blood T cell repertoires in COVID-19. Study details: COVID-19 samples, acute and convalescent, were from the United States, Italy and Spain. PBMCs, B-cell-depleted T cells, or T cells were the source of the cDNA or gDNA that made up the material.

As processed by the authors: Amplification of reference gene primers was used by the study to estimate nucleated cell counts. The method was immunoSEQ multiplex PCR; TCRdb's version includes in-frame clones alone and lacks a portion of them. That table is the source of V, J and clone size, and D and trimming were worked out from the DNA. The repertoire holds roughly 87,000 clones, with about two thirds as singletons. The CDR3 runs 15 residues. The germline V and J ends were trimmed by 4 bases and 2 bases, with 15 bases remaining between them. Looked up from germline, CDR1 is LNHDA and CDR2 is SQIVND (reference sequence).

The chain joins TRBV19 to TRBJ2-7, with D maybe TRBD2 (5 bases). The receptor comes from a woman of 80 years or more with acute or convalescent COVID-19. Sequenced input: peripheral blood. CDR3 coding DNA: TGTGCCAGTAGTAATGGGGTAGGGAGAACCTACGAGCAGTACTTC. Its protein is CASSNGVGRTYEQYF.